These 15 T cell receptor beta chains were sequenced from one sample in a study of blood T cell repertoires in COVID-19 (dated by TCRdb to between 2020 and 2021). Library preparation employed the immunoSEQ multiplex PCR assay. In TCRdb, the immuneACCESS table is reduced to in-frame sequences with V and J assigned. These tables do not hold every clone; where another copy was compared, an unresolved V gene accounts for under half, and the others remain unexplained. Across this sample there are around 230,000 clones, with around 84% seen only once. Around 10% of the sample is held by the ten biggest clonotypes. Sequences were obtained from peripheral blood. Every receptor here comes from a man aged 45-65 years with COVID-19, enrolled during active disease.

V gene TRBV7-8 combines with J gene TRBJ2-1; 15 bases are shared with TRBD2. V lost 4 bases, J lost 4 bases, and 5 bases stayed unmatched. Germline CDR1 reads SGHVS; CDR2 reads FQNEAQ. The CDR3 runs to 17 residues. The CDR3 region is CASSSRTSGGVYNEQFF. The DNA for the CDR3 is TGTGCCAGCAGCTCCCGGACTAGCGGGGGGGTATACAATGAGCAGTTCTTC.

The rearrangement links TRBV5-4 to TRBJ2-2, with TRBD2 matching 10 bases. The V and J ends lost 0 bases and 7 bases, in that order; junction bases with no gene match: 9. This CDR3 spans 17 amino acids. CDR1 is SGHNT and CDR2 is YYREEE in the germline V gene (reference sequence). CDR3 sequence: CASSLEASGSYGGELFF. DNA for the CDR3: TGTGCCAGCAGCTTGGAGGCTAGCGGGAGCTATGGCGGGGAGCTGTTTTTT.

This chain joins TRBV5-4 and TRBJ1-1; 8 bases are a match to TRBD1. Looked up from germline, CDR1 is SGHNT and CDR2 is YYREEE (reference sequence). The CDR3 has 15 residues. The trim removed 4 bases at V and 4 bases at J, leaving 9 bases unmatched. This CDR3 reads CASSLRDRITTEAFF. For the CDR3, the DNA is TGTGCCAGCAGCCTCCGGGACAGGATCACCACTGAAGCTTTCTTT.

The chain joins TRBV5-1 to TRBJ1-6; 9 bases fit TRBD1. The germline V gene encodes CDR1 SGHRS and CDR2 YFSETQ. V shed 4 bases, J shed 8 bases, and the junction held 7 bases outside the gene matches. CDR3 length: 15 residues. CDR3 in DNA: TGCGCCAGCAGCCCCGGACAGGGGCTCGATTCACCCCTCCACTTT. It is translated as CASSPGQGLDSPLHF.

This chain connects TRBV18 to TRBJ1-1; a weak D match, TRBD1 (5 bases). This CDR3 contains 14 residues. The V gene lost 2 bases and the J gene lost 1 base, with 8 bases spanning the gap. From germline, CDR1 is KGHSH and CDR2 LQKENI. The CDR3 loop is CASSPDSSNTEAFF. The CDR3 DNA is TGTGCCAGCTCACCAGACAGTTCGAACACTGAAGCTTTCTTT.

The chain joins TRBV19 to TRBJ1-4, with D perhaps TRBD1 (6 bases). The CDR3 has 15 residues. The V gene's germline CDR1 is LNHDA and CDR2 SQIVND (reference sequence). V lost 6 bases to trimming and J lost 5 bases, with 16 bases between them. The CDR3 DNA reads TGTGCCAGTAGCCTCCGGGGGGGGCTGAATGAAAAACTGTTTTTT. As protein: CASSLRGGLNEKLFF.

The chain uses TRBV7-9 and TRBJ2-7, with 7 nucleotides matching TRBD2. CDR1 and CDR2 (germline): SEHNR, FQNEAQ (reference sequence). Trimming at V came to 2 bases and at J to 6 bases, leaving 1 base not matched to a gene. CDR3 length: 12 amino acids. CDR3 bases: TGTGCCAGCAGCTTAACGGGGGGCGAGCAGTACTTC. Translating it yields CASSLTGGEQYF.

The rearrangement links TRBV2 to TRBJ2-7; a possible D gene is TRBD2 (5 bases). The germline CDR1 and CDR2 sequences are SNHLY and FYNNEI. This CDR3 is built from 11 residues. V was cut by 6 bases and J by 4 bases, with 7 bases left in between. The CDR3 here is CASRDWYEQYF. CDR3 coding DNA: TGTGCCAGCAGGGACTGGTACGAGCAGTACTTC.

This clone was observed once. The CDR3 spells CASSLGGLAGPYNEQFF. CDR3 nucleotides: TGCGCCAGCAGCTTGGGGGGACTAGCGGGACCATACAATGAGCAGTTCTTC. The chain carries TRBV5-1 and TRBJ2-1; TRBD2 aligns across 13 bases. The V gene end was trimmed by 0 bases and the J gene end by 4 bases; junction bases not matched to a gene: 4. CDR3 length: 17 amino acids. The V gene's germline CDR1 is SGHRS and CDR2 YFSETQ. Full variable domain (rest looked up from reference TRBV5-1 and TRBJ2-1): KAGVTQTPRYLIKTRGQQVTLSCSPISGHRSVSWYQQTPGQGLQFLFEYFSETQRNKGNFPGRFSGRQFSNSRSEMNVSTLELGDSALYLCASSLGGLAGPYNEQFFGPGTRLTVL.

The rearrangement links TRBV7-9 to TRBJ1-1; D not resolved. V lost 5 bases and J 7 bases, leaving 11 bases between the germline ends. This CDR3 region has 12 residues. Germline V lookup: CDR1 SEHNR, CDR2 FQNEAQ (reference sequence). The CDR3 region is CASSTRDLEAFF. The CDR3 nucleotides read TGTGCCAGCAGCACCCGGGATCTTGAAGCTTTCTTT.

For the CDR3, the DNA is TGTGCCTGGAGTTCGACTAGCGGGAGAAGCGGTACGCAGTATTTT. Protein product: CAWSSTSGRSGTQYF. This chain uses TRBV30 with TRBJ2-3, with 12 bases fitting TRBD2. The CDR3 length is 15 residues. V trimming: 2 bases; J trimming: 8 bases; junction bases outside the gene matches: 8. CDR1 and CDR2 (germline): GTSNPN, SVGIG (reference sequence).

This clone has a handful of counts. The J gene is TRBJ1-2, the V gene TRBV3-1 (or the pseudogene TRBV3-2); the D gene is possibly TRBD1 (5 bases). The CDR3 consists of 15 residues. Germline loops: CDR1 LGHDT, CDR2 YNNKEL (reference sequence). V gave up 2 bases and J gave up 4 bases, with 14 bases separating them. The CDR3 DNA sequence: TGTGCCAGCAGCCAAAAGGTTGGGGCAGGCTATGGCTACACCTTC. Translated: CASSQKVGAGYGYTF.

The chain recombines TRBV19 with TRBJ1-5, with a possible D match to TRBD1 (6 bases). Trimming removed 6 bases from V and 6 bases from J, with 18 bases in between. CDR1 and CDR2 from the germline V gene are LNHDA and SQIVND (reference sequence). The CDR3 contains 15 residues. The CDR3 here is CASSRRGQGSQPQHF. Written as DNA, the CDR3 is TGTGCCAGTAGCCGAAGAGGGCAGGGGAGTCAGCCCCAGCATTTT. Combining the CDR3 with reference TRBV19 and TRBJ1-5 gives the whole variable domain DGGITQSPKYLFRKEGQNVTLSCEQNLNHDAMYWYRQDPGQGLRLIYYSQIVNDFQKGDIAEGYSVSREKKESFPLTVTSAQKNPTAFYLCASSRRGQGSQPQHFGDGTRLSIL.

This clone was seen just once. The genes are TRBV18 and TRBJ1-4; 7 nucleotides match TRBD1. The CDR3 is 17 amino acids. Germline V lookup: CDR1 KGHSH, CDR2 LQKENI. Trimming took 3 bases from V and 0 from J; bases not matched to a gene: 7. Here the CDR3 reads CASSPRQGFATNEKLFF. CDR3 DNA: TGTGCCAGCTCACCTCGACAGGGTTTCGCAACTAATGAAAAACTGTTTTTT.

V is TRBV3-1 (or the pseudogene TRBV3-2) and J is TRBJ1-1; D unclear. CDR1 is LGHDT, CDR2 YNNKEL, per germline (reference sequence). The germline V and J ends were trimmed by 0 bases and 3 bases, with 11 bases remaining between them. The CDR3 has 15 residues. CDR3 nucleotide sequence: TGTGCCAGCAGCCAAGACCCCTCCAGTGACACTGAAGCTTTCTTT. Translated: CASSQDPSSDTEAFF.